Listed here is a single T cell receptor beta chain. This sample is part of a study of cytomegalovirus exposure and HLA in healthy donors. V shed 6 bases and J 5 bases; nucleotides not matched to a gene: 8. Germline-derived CDR1 and CDR2 are MNHNY and SVGAGI (reference sequence). The CDR3 length is 15 residues. Data came from immunoSEQ multiplex PCR; TCRdb stores just in-frame clones and leaves some out. The sample gives approximately 240,000 clones, around 90% of which show up once; 1.1% is in the top ten. J is TRBJ1-5 and V is TRBV6-6, with TRBD1 matching 9 bases. This receptor was taken from a woman younger than 35 in good health and CMV-seronegative. Source material: PBMCs. CDR3 residues: CASSYRTGEYQPQHF. The CDR3, as DNA: TGTGCCAGCAGCTATCGGACAGGGGAATATCAGCCCCAGCATTTT.